This is a list of T cell receptor beta chains from one sample in a study of T cell responses to AZD1222 COVID-19 vaccine. Clones were sequenced by immunoSEQ multiplex PCR, and TCRdb holds only the in-frame ones, with some missing. The sample carries some 180,000 clones, roughly nine tenths recorded once. Sequencing was performed on peripheral blood, taken 28 days after the second AZD1222 dose. The receptors here all came from an adult who received the AZD1222 COVID-19 vaccine. The CDR3 runs from the conserved cysteine through the conserved F or W. D genes are given only for firm matches. Size is stated for part of the rows, as once, few or many counts, or as a class when the clone is expanded.

D gene: NA
J gene: TRBJ2-3
V gene: TRBV3-1/TRBV3-2
clone size: NA
CDR3 protein: CASSPTGGRRSTDTQYF
CDR3 DNA: TGTGCCAGCAGCCCTACCGGGGGCCGGAGAAGCACAGATACGCAGTATTTT

D gene: NA
J gene: TRBJ2-7
V gene: TRBV10-1
clone size: few
CDR3 protein: CASSESRSRGYYEQYF
CDR3 DNA: TGCGCCAGCAGTGAGTCTAGGAGCCGGGGGTACTACGAGCAGTACTTC

D gene: NA
J gene: TRBJ1-5
V gene: TRBV7-9
clone size: NA
CDR3 protein: CASSLVGRAGSNQPQHF
CDR3 DNA: TGTGCCAGCAGCTTAGTCGGCCGGGCGGGAAGCAATCAGCCCCAGCATTTT

D gene: NA
J gene: TRBJ1-1
V gene: TRBV18
clone size: NA
CDR3 protein: CASSPTANTEAFF
CDR3 DNA: TGTGCCAGCTCACCAACAGCCAACACTGAAGCTTTCTTT

D gene: NA
J gene: TRBJ2-3
V gene: TRBV6-2/TRBV6-3
clone size: NA
CDR3 protein: CASSYYELAPSSDTQYF
CDR3 DNA: TGTGCCAGCAGTTACTATGAACTAGCTCCCAGCTCAGATACGCAGTATTTT

D gene: NA
J gene: TRBJ1-5
V gene: TRBV30
clone size: NA
CDR3 protein: CAWSGEFQPQHF
CDR3 DNA: TGTGCCTGGAGTGGCGAATTTCAGCCCCAGCATTTT

D gene: NA
J gene: TRBJ2-2
V gene: TRBV6-1
clone size: NA
CDR3 protein: CASSTRGELFF
CDR3 DNA: TGTGCCAGCAGCACCCGTGGGGAGCTGTTTTTT

D gene: NA
J gene: TRBJ1-1
V gene: TRBV19
clone size: NA
CDR3 protein: CASRTYRADMNTEAFF
CDR3 DNA: TGTGCCAGTAGGACTTACAGGGCCGACATGAACACTGAAGCTTTCTTT

D gene: NA
J gene: TRBJ2-7
V gene: TRBV19
clone size: NA
CDR3 protein: CASSITTGNLYEQYF
CDR3 DNA: TGTGCCAGTAGTATAACCACAGGGAATCTCTACGAGCAGTACTTC

D gene: TRBD1
J gene: TRBJ2-7
V gene: TRBV2
clone size: NA
CDR3 protein: CASSGDRVYEQYF
CDR3 DNA: TGTGCCAGCAGCGGCGACAGGGTTTACGAGCAGTACTTC

D gene: TRBD1
J gene: TRBJ1-4
V gene: TRBV19
clone size: NA
CDR3 protein: CASSNRGSNEKLFF
CDR3 DNA: TGTGCCAGTTCTAACAGGGGATCGAATGAAAAACTGTTTTTT

D gene: TRBD1
J gene: TRBJ1-1
V gene: TRBV5-6
clone size: NA
CDR3 protein: CASSPGQGLEAFF
CDR3 DNA: TGTGCCAGCAGCCCGGGACAGGGGCTCGAAGCTTTCTTT

D gene: NA
J gene: TRBJ1-6
V gene: TRBV25-1
clone size: NA
CDR3 protein: CASSDIRSPLHF
CDR3 DNA: TGTGCCAGCAGTGACATAAGGTCACCCCTCCACTTT

D gene: NA
J gene: TRBJ1-4
V gene: TRBV21-1
clone size: NA
CDR3 protein: CASSKVTDRGANEKLFF
CDR3 DNA: TGTGCCAGCAGCAAAGTTACAGACAGGGGAGCTAATGAAAAACTGTTTTTT

D gene: NA
J gene: TRBJ2-5
V gene: TRBV29-1
clone size: once
CDR3 protein: CSVEIGGAETQYF
CDR3 DNA: TGCAGCGTTGAGATAGGGGGAGCGGAGACCCAGTACTTC

D gene: NA
J gene: TRBJ2-2
V gene: TRBV19
clone size: NA
CDR3 protein: CASSSQGTGELFF
CDR3 DNA: TGTGCCAGTTCTAGCCAGGGGACCGGGGAGCTGTTTTTT

D gene: NA
J gene: TRBJ1-2
V gene: TRBV6-6
clone size: NA
CDR3 protein: CASTTAAGNDGPTF
CDR3 DNA: TGTGCCAGCACCACGGCTGCAGGGAACGATGGCCCCACCTTC

D gene: TRBD1
J gene: TRBJ1-5
V gene: TRBV6-5
clone size: once
CDR3 protein: CASSPGTGTNQPQHF
CDR3 DNA: TGTGCCAGCAGCCCCGGGACAGGGACGAATCAGCCCCAGCATTTT

D gene: NA
J gene: TRBJ2-5
V gene: TRBV28
clone size: few
CDR3 protein: CASSLYPPGHKVGETQYF
CDR3 DNA: TGTGCCAGCAGTTTATATCCTCCGGGGCATAAGGTTGGAGAGACCCAGTACTTC

D gene: TRBD2
J gene: TRBJ2-1
V gene: TRBV5-5
clone size: NA
CDR3 protein: CASSPAGGGGYNEQFF
CDR3 DNA: TGTGCCAGCAGCCCCGCCGGCGGGGGAGGTTACAATGAGCAGTTCTTC

D gene: TRBD1
J gene: TRBJ1-1
V gene: TRBV10-3
clone size: NA
CDR3 protein: CAISETPLGQGGTEAFF
CDR3 DNA: TGTGCCATCAGTGAGACCCCATTGGGACAGGGAGGGACTGAAGCTTTCTTT

D gene: TRBD2
J gene: TRBJ2-1
V gene: TRBV6-2/TRBV6-3
clone size: NA
CDR3 protein: CASSFGLAGVYNEQFF
CDR3 DNA: TGTGCCAGCAGTTTCGGACTAGCGGGGGTCTACAATGAGCAGTTCTTC

D gene: NA
J gene: TRBJ1-3
V gene: TRBV6-5
clone size: few
CDR3 protein: CASSYKPRSGNTIYF
CDR3 DNA: TGTGCCAGCAGTTATAAGCCCCGCTCTGGAAACACCATATATTTT

D gene: TRBD2
J gene: TRBJ2-1
V gene: TRBV7-2
clone size: NA
CDR3 protein: CASSPRLAGVDEQFF
CDR3 DNA: TGTGCCAGCAGCCCGAGACTAGCGGGAGTCGATGAGCAGTTCTTC

D gene: NA
J gene: TRBJ1-1
V gene: TRBV30
clone size: NA
CDR3 protein: CAWSGSLMNTEAFF
CDR3 DNA: TGTGCCTGGAGTGGGTCCCTGATGAACACTGAAGCTTTCTTT

D gene: NA
J gene: TRBJ1-5
V gene: TRBV27
clone size: NA
CDR3 protein: CASSLRAGGSRGWHQPQHF
CDR3 DNA: TGTGCCAGCAGTTTACGAGCTGGCGGAAGCAGAGGGTGGCATCAGCCCCAGCATTTT

D gene: NA
J gene: TRBJ2-7
V gene: TRBV7-6
clone size: NA
CDR3 protein: CASSLAHKGNEQYF
CDR3 DNA: TGTGCCAGCAGCTTAGCGCATAAAGGGAACGAGCAGTACTTC

D gene: NA
J gene: TRBJ2-7
V gene: TRBV5-5
clone size: NA
CDR3 protein: CASSFGTGWGSAYEQYF
CDR3 DNA: TGTGCCAGCAGCTTTGGAACCGGTTGGGGGTCAGCCTACGAGCAGTACTTC

D gene: NA
J gene: TRBJ1-2
V gene: TRBV5-4
clone size: NA
CDR3 protein: CASSSPTDYGYTF
CDR3 DNA: TGTGCCAGCAGCTCTCCGACAGACTATGGCTACACCTTC

D gene: TRBD2
J gene: TRBJ2-4
V gene: TRBV19
clone size: NA
CDR3 protein: CASRDPGGGNIQYF
CDR3 DNA: TGTGCCAGTAGGGACCCCGGGGGGGGGAACATTCAGTACTTC

D gene: TRBD2
J gene: TRBJ2-7
V gene: TRBV7-2
clone size: NA
CDR3 protein: CASSFSSGGAYEQYF
CDR3 DNA: TGTGCCAGCAGCTTTAGTAGCGGGGGGGCCTACGAGCAGTACTTC

D gene: NA
J gene: TRBJ2-3
V gene: TRBV5-1
clone size: NA
CDR3 protein: CASSLDSPSTDTQYF
CDR3 DNA: TGCGCCAGCAGCTTGGACAGTCCTAGCACAGATACGCAGTATTTT

D gene: TRBD2
J gene: TRBJ2-1
V gene: TRBV23-1
clone size: NA
CDR3 protein: CASRGKARTSGNNEQFF
CDR3 DNA: TGCGCCAGCAGGGGAAAAGCCCGGACTAGCGGAAACAATGAGCAGTTCTTC

D gene: NA
J gene: TRBJ2-7
V gene: TRBV7-2
clone size: once
CDR3 protein: CASRAWGGGDEQYF
CDR3 DNA: TGTGCCAGCAGAGCTTGGGGAGGGGGCGACGAGCAGTACTTC

D gene: NA
J gene: TRBJ2-1
V gene: TRBV24-1
clone size: once
CDR3 protein: CATSTGVGGSSYNEQFF
CDR3 DNA: TGTGCCACCAGTACAGGGGTCGGCGGGAGCTCCTACAATGAGCAGTTCTTC

D gene: NA
J gene: TRBJ1-1
V gene: TRBV4-3
clone size: once
CDR3 protein: CASSQVGWGLNTEAFF
CDR3 DNA: TGCGCCAGCAGCCAAGTGGGGTGGGGCTTGAACACTGAAGCTTTCTTT

D gene: TRBD1
J gene: TRBJ1-5
V gene: TRBV5-4
clone size: NA
CDR3 protein: CASSTGDQPQHF
CDR3 DNA: TGTGCCAGCAGCACAGGGGACCAGCCCCAGCATTTT

D gene: NA
J gene: TRBJ1-2
V gene: TRBV7-9
clone size: NA
CDR3 protein: CASRPPTGLAGRDGYTF
CDR3 DNA: TGTGCCAGCAGGCCCCCCACAGGGCTTGCGGGTAGGGATGGCTACACCTTC

D gene: NA
J gene: TRBJ1-2
V gene: TRBV9
clone size: NA
CDR3 protein: CASSGGLLGYTF
CDR3 DNA: TGTGCCAGCAGCGGAGGACTTCTTGGCTACACCTTC

D gene: NA
J gene: TRBJ1-1
V gene: TRBV5-5
clone size: NA
CDR3 protein: CASSPGNGAFF
CDR3 DNA: TGTGCCAGCAGCCCTGGTAATGGGGCTTTCTTT

D gene: NA
J gene: TRBJ1-5
V gene: TRBV20-1
clone size: NA
CDR3 protein: CSAGGVPLSGQPQHF
CDR3 DNA: TGCAGTGCTGGTGGGGTGCCGCTTAGCGGTCAGCCCCAGCATTTT

D gene: NA
J gene: TRBJ1-6
V gene: TRBV7-9
clone size: NA
CDR3 protein: CASSLGTVRNSPLHF
CDR3 DNA: TGTGCCAGCAGCTTAGGGACAGTCCGTAATTCACCCCTCCACTTT

D gene: NA
J gene: TRBJ1-1
V gene: TRBV6-6
clone size: NA
CDR3 protein: CASSYFPEEAFF
CDR3 DNA: TGTGCCAGCAGTTACTTTCCGGAAGAAGCTTTCTTT

D gene: NA
J gene: TRBJ1-5
V gene: TRBV7-2
clone size: NA
CDR3 protein: CASSLVAGFSNQPQHF
CDR3 DNA: TGTGCCAGCAGCTTAGTAGCGGGGTTTAGCAATCAGCCCCAGCATTTT

D gene: NA
J gene: TRBJ2-7
V gene: TRBV10-2
clone size: NA
CDR3 protein: CASSTSGGNHEQYF
CDR3 DNA: TGCGCCAGCAGTACATCGGGGGGCAACCACGAGCAGTACTTC

D gene: NA
J gene: TRBJ1-3
V gene: TRBV7-9
clone size: NA
CDR3 protein: CASSSQMGSGNTIYF
CDR3 DNA: TGTGCCAGCAGCTCCCAGATGGGGTCTGGAAACACCATATATTTT

D gene: TRBD1
J gene: TRBJ1-2
V gene: TRBV29-1
clone size: once
CDR3 protein: CSGKGQGPSGYTF
CDR3 DNA: TGCAGCGGTAAGGGACAGGGGCCTTCTGGCTACACCTTC

D gene: NA
J gene: TRBJ1-3
V gene: TRBV30
clone size: NA
CDR3 protein: CALSGTDYAGNTIYF
CDR3 DNA: TGTGCCTTATCCGGGACCGATTACGCTGGAAACACCATATATTTT

D gene: TRBD1
J gene: TRBJ2-5
V gene: TRBV30
clone size: NA
CDR3 protein: CAWGRDRGIQETQYF
CDR3 DNA: TGTGCCTGGGGCCGGGACAGGGGGATCCAAGAGACCCAGTACTTC

D gene: TRBD1
J gene: TRBJ1-5
V gene: TRBV19
clone size: once
CDR3 protein: CASSDRGAGSNQPQHF
CDR3 DNA: TGTGCCAGTAGCGACAGGGGTGCAGGGAGTAATCAGCCCCAGCATTTT

D gene: NA
J gene: TRBJ2-1
V gene: TRBV27
clone size: NA
CDR3 protein: CASSLQGTYNEQFF
CDR3 DNA: TGTGCCAGCAGTTTACAGGGGACCTACAATGAGCAGTTCTTC

D gene: TRBD2
J gene: TRBJ2-1
V gene: TRBV28
clone size: NA
CDR3 protein: CASSLRTSGSYNEQFF
CDR3 DNA: TGTGCCAGCAGTTTAAGGACTAGCGGCTCCTACAATGAGCAGTTCTTC

D gene: NA
J gene: TRBJ2-2
V gene: TRBV5-1
clone size: NA
CDR3 protein: CASSLAGNTGELFF
CDR3 DNA: TGCGCCAGCAGCTTGGCGGGGAACACCGGGGAGCTGTTTTTT

D gene: NA
J gene: TRBJ1-1
V gene: TRBV4-2
clone size: few
CDR3 protein: CASSHHIQGNTEAFF
CDR3 DNA: TGTGCCAGCAGCCATCACATACAGGGTAACACTGAAGCTTTCTTT

D gene: NA
J gene: TRBJ1-2
V gene: TRBV18
clone size: NA
CDR3 protein: CASRMGGDGYTF
CDR3 DNA: TGTGCCAGCCGAATGGGAGGGGATGGCTACACCTTC